One sample yielded the 17 T cell receptor beta chains listed below, sequenced in a study of T cell responses to AZD1222 COVID-19 vaccine. This table comes from immunoSEQ multiplex PCR, and its TCRdb copy is limited to in-frame clones, with some not included. The sample lists about 94,000 clones, roughly 85% seen once, with about 4.5% in the top ten. The specimen was peripheral blood, collected 28 days after the second AZD1222 dose. These receptors came from an adult who received the AZD1222 COVID-19 vaccine.

This chain connects TRBV19 to TRBJ2-3, with 9 bases lining up with TRBD1. Trimming took 7 bases from V and 1 from J; bases not matched to a gene: 3. The V gene's germline CDR1 is LNHDA and CDR2 SQIVND (reference sequence). This CDR3 is built from 14 residues. The DNA of the CDR3 is TGTGCCAGTAAAAGGGACAGGGGCACAGATACGCAGTATTTT. This gives the protein CASKRDRGTDTQYF.

The chain is built from TRBV27 and TRBJ2-1, with a possible D match to TRBD1 (5 bases). V lost 2 bases, J lost 9 bases, and 14 bases lay in between. Looked up from germline, CDR1 is MNHEY and CDR2 is SMNVEV (reference sequence). CDR3 length equals 14 residues. As DNA, the CDR3 is TGTGCCAGCAGTTTAACGCTCCAGGGTGCTGAGCAGTTCTTC. Its protein product is CASSLTLQGAEQFF.

The chain has TRBV7-6 and TRBJ2-5; 12 bases are shared with TRBD2. V was clipped by 1 base and J by 2 bases; unmatched bases: 5. Per the germline V gene, CDR1 is SGHVS and CDR2 is FNYEAQ. The CDR3 is 17 amino acids. The CDR3 here is CASSLGFGLAGQETQYF. In DNA form, the CDR3 reads TGTGCCAGCAGCTTAGGGTTTGGACTAGCGGGGCAAGAGACCCAGTACTTC.

V and J are TRBV5-1 and TRBJ1-1; D ambiguous. V lost 0 bases to trimming and J lost 4 bases, with 13 bases between them. Per germline, CDR1 SGHRS and CDR2 YFSETQ. This CDR3 has 15 residues. Written as DNA, the CDR3 is TGCGCCAGCAGCTTGGTGTCCGGACCATCCACTGAAGCTTTCTTT. It codes for CASSLVSGPSTEAFF. The full variable domain, its missing parts supplied by reference TRBV5-1 and TRBJ1-1, is KAGVTQTPRYLIKTRGQQVTLSCSPISGHRSVSWYQQTPGQGLQFLFEYFSETQRNKGNFPGRFSGRQFSNSRSEMNVSTLELGDSALYLCASSLVSGPSTEAFFGQGTRLTVV.

The chain uses TRBV18 and TRBJ2-1; 9 positions match TRBD2. This CDR3 region has 15 residues. Germline CDR1 and CDR2: KGHSH and LQKENI. The J segment lost 5 bases and the V segment lost 5 bases, leaving 7 bases of the junction unmatched. The CDR3 loop reads CASSREAGGHNEQFF. Here the CDR3 DNA reads TGTGCCAGCTCAAGGGAAGCGGGAGGCCACAATGAGCAGTTCTTC.

CDR3 coding DNA: TGTGCCAGCAGTTACTCGAAACCGAGGGCAAATCAGCCCCAGCATTTT. Protein: CASSYSKPRANQPQHF. The rearrangement links TRBV6-5 to TRBJ1-5; D not certain. V lost 0 bases, J lost 4 bases, and 13 bases lay in between. Germline lookup yields CDR1 MNHEY and CDR2 SVGAGI. The CDR3 length is 16 residues.

The V call is TRBV7-9, the J call TRBJ2-7; 11 bases match TRBD2. V trimming: 10 bases; J trimming: 3 bases; junction bases outside the gene matches: 5. The germline V gene has CDR1 SEHNR and CDR2 FQNEAQ (reference sequence). This CDR3 comprises 13 residues. The CDR3 protein is CATAGLAGYEQYF. For the CDR3, the DNA is TGTGCCACCGCCGGACTAGCGGGCTACGAGCAGTACTTC. Full variable domain (missing parts from reference TRBV7-9 and TRBJ2-7): DTGVSQNPRHKITKRGQNVTFRCDPISEHNRLYWYRQTLGQGPEFLTYFQNEAQLEKSRLLSDRFSAERPKGSFSTLEIQRTEQGDSAMYLCATAGLAGYEQYFGPGTRLTVT.

The J gene is TRBJ2-7, the V gene TRBV27, with 7 bases that match TRBD2. The CDR3 has 17 amino acids. The V gene's germline CDR1 is MNHEY and CDR2 SMNVEV (reference sequence). Losses at the gene ends were 5 bases for V and 4 bases for J; bases not matched to a gene: 17. The CDR3 DNA is TGTGCCAGCAGTCCCACCACCCCGGGGCTAGCGGATTACGAGCAGTACTTC. It translates to CASSPTTPGLADYEQYF.

This rearrangement joins TRBV19 to TRBJ2-3; D may be TRBD2 (6 bases). From germline, CDR1 is LNHDA and CDR2 SQIVND (reference sequence). The CDR3 contains 17 residues. V shed 3 bases and J shed 0 bases, with 16 bases lying between them. This CDR3 reads CASSILGLIESTDTQYF. The CDR3 DNA reads as TGTGCCAGTAGTATCTTGGGACTGATCGAGAGCACAGATACGCAGTATTTT.

DNA for the CDR3: TGTGCCAGCAGCGTTTACAGCCAAGAGACCCAGTACTTC. Encoded protein: CASSVYSQETQYF. The chain links TRBV9 to TRBJ2-5, with unresolved D. Trimming shortened V by 2 bases and J by 1 base, and 6 bases separated the two germline ends. The CDR3 has 13 residues. Germline CDR1 and CDR2: SGDLS and YYNGEE.

The V gene is TRBV4-2, the J gene TRBJ2-1; D uncertain. V lost 8 bases and J lost 5, with 19 bases in between. Per the germline V gene, CDR1 is LGHNA and CDR2 is YNFKEQ. The CDR3 sequence is 15 residues long. For the CDR3, the DNA is TGTGCCAGCGCTACAAACTCTAGAGGCCACAATGAGCAGTTCTTC. Residues: CASATNSRGHNEQFF.

The V and J genes are TRBV7-2 and TRBJ1-2, with D perhaps matching TRBD1 (5 bases). The CDR3 has 17 amino acids. V lost 2 bases and J 4 bases, leaving 20 bases between the germline ends. Germline CDR1 reads SGHTA; CDR2 reads FQGNSA. The CDR3 loop reads CASSLKTSQGGRYGYTF. The CDR3 DNA reads as TGTGCCAGCAGCTTAAAAACGTCCCAGGGCGGACGCTATGGCTACACCTTC.

The genes are TRBV18 and TRBJ2-5; TRBD2 matches at 10 bases. Germline CDR1 KGHSH, CDR2 LQKENI. The CDR3 has 17 residues. V was pared by 3 bases and J by 5 bases, with 12 bases of the junction left unmatched. CDR3 DNA sequence: TGTGCCAGCTCACCCCCCACTAGCGGGGCTGGTAGGGAGACCCAGTACTTC. Protein product: CASSPPTSGAGRETQYF.

This clone was seen a single time. The rearrangement joins TRBV5-1 to TRBJ1-3; D is ambiguous. From germline, CDR1 is SGHRS and CDR2 YFSETQ. This CDR3 is built from 15 residues. Between the trimmed V and J ends, which lost 2 bases and 0 bases, there was a span of 9 bases. Written as DNA, the CDR3 is TGCGCCAGCAGCTTATACGGTTCCTCTGGAAACACCATATATTTT. Translating gives CASSLYGSSGNTIYF.

The chain joins TRBV2 to TRBJ1-6; D call uncertain. The CDR3 has 13 amino acids. Germline values: CDR1 SNHLY, CDR2 FYNNEI. The V end lost 7 bases, the J end lost 3 bases, and 7 bases lay between the germline ends. This CDR3 reads CASNTLYNSPLHF. CDR3 DNA: TGTGCCAGCAATACTCTCTATAATTCACCCCTCCACTTT.

This chain connects TRBV16 to TRBJ2-7; a weak D match, TRBD2 (6 bases). Deletions cut 4 bases from V and 0 bases from J, with 16 bases between. The CDR3 covers 16 residues. Germline V lookup: CDR1 KGHSY, CDR2 FQNENV. As DNA, the CDR3 is TGTGCCAGCAGCCCTCGGGGGACGGTCAGCTCCTACGAGCAGTACTTC. This codes for CASSPRGTVSSYEQYF.

The V gene is TRBV4-1, the J gene TRBJ1-6; D gene unclear. Per the germline V gene, CDR1 is MGHRA and CDR2 is YSYEKL. The V end was cut by 0 bases, the J end by 2 bases, with 8 bases between. This CDR3 spans 16 amino acids. The chain's CDR3 is CASSQESIPYNSPLHF. The CDR3 DNA reads TGCGCCAGCAGCCAAGAATCTATACCCTATAATTCACCCCTCCACTTT.